This TCR beta chain was sequenced during a study of shared clonotypes between healthy human individuals. Study-wide results and limits: Since donors were few, the genetic and exposure-history diversity represented was limited.

The V gene's germline CDR1 is GTSNPN and CDR2 SVGIG (reference sequence). This CDR3 region has 12 residues. V was clipped by 3 bases and J by 1 base, with 6 bases between them. Loaded into unsorted PBMC replicate PCRs was roughly 300 ng DNA, approximately 30,000 T cell genomes. Profiled with immunoSEQ multiplex PCR; TCRdb holds only in-frame clones, not every one. The sample has fewer than 700,000 clones; just over 75% are singletons. Concerning this clone: Its matching antigen is unknown.

The sample taken for sequencing was PBMCs. The clonotype originates from a woman between 35 and 50 years old in good health. Some clones in this sample may be carry-over from other donors' samples. This sequence joins TRBV30 and TRBJ1-1; D is unresolved. This chain's CDR3 is CAWRQTNTEAFF. In DNA form, the CDR3 reads TGTGCCTGGAGACAGACGAACACTGAAGCTTTCTTT.